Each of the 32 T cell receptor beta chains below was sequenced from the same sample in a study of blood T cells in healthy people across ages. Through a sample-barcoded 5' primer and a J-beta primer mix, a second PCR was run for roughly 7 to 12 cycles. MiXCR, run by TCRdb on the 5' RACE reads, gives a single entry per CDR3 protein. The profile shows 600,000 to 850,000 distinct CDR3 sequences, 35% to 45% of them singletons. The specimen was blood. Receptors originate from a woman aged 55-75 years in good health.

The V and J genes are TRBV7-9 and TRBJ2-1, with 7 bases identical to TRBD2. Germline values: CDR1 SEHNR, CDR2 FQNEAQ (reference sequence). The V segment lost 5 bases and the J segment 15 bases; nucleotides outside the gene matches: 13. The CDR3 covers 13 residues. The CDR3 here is CASSLYQGLVLFF. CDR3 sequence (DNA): TGTGCCAGCAGCCTCTACCAAGGACTAGTGCTGTTCTTC.

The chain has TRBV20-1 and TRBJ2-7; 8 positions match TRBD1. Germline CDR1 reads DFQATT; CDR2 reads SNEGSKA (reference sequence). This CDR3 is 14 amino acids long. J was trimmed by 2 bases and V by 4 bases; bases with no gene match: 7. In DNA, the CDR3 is TGCAGTGCTAAAATAGGACAGGGCCCCTACGAGCAGTACTTC. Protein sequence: CSAKIGQGPYEQYF.

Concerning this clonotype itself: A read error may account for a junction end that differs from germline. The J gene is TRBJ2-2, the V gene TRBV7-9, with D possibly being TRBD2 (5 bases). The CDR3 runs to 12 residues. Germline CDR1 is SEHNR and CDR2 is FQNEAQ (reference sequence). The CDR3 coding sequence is TGTGCCAGCAGCCTAGCTGACGGGGAGCTGTTTTTT. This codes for CASSLADGELFF.

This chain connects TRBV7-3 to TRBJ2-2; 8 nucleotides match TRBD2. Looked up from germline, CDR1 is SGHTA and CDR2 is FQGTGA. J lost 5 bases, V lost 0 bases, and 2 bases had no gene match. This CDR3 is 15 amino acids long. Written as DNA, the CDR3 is TGTGCCAGCAGCTTAACGGCTAGCGGGACCGGGGAGCTGTTTTTT. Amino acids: CASSLTASGTGELFF. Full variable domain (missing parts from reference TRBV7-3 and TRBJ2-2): GAGVSQTPSNKVTEKGKYVELRCDPISGHTALYWYRQSLGQGPEFLIYFQGTGAADDSGLPNDRFFAVRPEGSVSTLKIQRTERGDSAVYLCASSLTASGTGELFFGEGSRLTVL.

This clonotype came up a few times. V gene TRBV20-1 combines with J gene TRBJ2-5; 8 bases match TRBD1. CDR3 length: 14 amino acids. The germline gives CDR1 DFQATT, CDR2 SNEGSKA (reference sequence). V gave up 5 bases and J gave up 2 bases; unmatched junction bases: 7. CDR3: CSASGGAGQETQYF. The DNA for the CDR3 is TGCAGTGCTTCAGGGGGCGCGGGGCAAGAGACCCAGTACTTC.

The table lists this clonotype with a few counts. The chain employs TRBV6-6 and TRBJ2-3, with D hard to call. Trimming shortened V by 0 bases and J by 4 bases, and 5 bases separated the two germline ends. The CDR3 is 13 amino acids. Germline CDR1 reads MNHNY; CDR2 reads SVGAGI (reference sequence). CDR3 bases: TGTGCCAGCAGTTACTCTTGGCCAGATACGCAGTATTTT. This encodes CASSYSWPDTQYF.

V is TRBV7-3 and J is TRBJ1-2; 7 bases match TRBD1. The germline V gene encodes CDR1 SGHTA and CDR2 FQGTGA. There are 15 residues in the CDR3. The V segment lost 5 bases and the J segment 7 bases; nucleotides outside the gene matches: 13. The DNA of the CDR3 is TGTGCCAGCAGCATGAGCCGGGACAGATTTGGTGGCTACACCTTC. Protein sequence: CASSMSRDRFGGYTF.

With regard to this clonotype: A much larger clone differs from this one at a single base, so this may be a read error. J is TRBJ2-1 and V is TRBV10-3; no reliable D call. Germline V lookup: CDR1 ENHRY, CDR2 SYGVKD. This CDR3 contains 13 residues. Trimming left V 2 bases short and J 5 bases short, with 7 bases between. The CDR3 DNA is TGTGCCATCAGTGAGGATGGAGACAATGAGCAGTTCTTC. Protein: CAISEDGDNEQFF.

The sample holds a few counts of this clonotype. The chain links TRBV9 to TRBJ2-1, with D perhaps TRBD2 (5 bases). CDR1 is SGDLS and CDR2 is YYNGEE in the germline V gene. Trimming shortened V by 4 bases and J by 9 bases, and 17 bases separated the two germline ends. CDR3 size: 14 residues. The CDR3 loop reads CASSLLRLAGEQFF. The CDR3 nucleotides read TGTGCCAGCAGCCTACTTCGGCTAGCTGGTGAGCAGTTCTTC.

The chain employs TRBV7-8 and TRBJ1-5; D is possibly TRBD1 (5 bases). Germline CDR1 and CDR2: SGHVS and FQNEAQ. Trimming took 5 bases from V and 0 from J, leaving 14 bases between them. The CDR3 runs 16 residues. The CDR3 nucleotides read TGTGCCAGCAGCGAAGGGGAGGCCTATAGCAATCAGCCCCAGCATTTT. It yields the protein CASSEGEAYSNQPQHF. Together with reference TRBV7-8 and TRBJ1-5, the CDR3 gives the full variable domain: GAGVSQSPRYKVAKRGQDVALRCDPISGHVSLFWYQQALGQGPEFLTYFQNEAQLDKSGLPSDRFFAERPEGSVSTLKIQRTQQEDSAVYLCASSEGEAYSNQPQHFGDGTRLSIL.

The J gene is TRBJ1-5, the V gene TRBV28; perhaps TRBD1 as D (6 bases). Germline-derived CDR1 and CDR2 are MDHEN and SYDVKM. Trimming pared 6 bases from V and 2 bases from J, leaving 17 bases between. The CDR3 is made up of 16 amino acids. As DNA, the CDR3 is TGTGCCAGCAGCCCCGCGGGGGGCGCCGGCAATCAGCCCCAGCATTTT. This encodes CASSPAGGAGNQPQHF.

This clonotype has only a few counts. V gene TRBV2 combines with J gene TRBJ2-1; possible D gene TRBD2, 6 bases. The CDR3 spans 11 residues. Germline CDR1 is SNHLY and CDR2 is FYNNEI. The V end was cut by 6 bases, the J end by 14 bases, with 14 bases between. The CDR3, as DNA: TGTGCCAGCAGGGCCCGACTAGGGGAGTTCTTC. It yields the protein CASRARLGEFF.

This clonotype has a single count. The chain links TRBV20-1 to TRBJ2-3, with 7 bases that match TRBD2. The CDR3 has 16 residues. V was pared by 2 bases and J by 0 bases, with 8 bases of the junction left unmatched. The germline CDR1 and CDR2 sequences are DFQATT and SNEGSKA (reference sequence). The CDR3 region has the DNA TGCAGTGCTAGATCTGGTCTAGCGGAGAGCACAGATACGCAGTATTTT. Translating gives CSARSGLAESTDTQYF.

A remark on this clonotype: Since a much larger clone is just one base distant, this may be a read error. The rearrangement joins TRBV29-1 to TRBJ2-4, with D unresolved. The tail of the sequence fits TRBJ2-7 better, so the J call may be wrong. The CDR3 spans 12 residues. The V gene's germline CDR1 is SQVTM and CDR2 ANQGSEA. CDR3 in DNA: TGCAACGTTGGAAGGAATTCCTACGAGCAGTACTTC. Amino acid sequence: CNVGRNSYEQYF.

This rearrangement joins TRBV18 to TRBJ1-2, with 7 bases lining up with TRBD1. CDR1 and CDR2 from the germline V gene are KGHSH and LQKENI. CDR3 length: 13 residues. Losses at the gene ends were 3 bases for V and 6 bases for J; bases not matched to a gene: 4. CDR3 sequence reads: CASSPQGGNGYTF. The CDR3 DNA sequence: TGTGCCAGCTCACCTCAGGGGGGTAATGGCTACACCTTC.

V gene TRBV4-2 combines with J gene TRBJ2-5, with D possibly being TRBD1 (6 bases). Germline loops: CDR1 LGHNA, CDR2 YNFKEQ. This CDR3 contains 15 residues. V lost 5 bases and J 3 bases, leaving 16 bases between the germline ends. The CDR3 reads CASSATYDRKETQYF. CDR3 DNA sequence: TGTGCCAGCAGCGCGACCTACGACAGGAAAGAGACCCAGTACTTC.

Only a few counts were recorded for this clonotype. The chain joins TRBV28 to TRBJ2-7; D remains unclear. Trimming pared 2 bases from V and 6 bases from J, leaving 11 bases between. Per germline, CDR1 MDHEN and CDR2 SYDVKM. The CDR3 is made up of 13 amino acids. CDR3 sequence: CASSLPALGEQYF. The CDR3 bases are TGTGCCAGCAGTTTACCGGCTCTGGGCGAGCAGTACTTC. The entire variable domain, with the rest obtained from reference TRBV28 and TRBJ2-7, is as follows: DVKVTQSSRYLVKRTGEKVFLECVQDMDHENMFWYRQDPGLGLRLIYFSYDVKMKEKGDIPEGYSVSREKKERFSLILESASTNQTSMYLCASSLPALGEQYFGPGTRLTVT.

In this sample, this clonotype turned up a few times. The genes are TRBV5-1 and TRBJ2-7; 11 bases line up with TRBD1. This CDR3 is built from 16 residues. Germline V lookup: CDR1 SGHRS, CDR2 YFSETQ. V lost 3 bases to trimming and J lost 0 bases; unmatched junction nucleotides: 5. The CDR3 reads CASSSLGTGGSYEQYF. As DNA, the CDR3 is TGCGCCAGCAGCTCGCTCGGGACAGGGGGCTCCTACGAGCAGTACTTC.

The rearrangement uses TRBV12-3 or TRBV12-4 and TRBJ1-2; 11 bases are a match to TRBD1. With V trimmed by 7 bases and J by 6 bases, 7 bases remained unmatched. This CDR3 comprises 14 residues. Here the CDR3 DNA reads TGTGCCAGCACCCCTCTGGACAGGGGGCATGGCTACACCTTC. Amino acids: CASTPLDRGHGYTF.

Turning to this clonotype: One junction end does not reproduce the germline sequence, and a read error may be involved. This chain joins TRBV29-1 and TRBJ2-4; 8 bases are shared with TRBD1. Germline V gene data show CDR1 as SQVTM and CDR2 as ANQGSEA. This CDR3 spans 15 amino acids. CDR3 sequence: CNVGTTGVTKNIQYF. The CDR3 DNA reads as TGCAACGTTGGAACGACAGGGGTGACCAAAAACATTCAGTACTTC.

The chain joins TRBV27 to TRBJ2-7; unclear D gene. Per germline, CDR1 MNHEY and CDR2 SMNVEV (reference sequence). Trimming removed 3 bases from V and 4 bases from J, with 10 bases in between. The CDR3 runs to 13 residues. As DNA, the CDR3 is TGTGCCAGCAGTTTCGTAGCCGGGTACGAGCAGTACTTC. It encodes CASSFVAGYEQYF.

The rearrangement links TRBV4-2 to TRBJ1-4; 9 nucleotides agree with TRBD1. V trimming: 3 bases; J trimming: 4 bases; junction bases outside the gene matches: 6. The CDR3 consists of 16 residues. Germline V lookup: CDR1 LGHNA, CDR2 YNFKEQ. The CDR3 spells CASSHGQGRSNEKLFF. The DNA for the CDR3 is TGTGCCAGCAGCCACGGACAGGGGCGAAGTAATGAAAAACTGTTTTTT.

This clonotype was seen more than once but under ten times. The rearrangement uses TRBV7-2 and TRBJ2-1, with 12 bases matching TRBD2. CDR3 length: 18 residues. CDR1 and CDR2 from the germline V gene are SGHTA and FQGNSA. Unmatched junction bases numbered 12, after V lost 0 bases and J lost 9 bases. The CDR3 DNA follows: TGTGCCAGCAGCTTAGCCCTCTTCTCTAGCGGGAGGGCCGGTGAGCAGTTCTTC. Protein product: CASSLALFSSGRAGEQFF.

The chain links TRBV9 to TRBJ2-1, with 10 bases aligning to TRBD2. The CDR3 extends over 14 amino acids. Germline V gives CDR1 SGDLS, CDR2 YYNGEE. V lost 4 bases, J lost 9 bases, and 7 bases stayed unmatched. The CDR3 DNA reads TGTGCCAGCAGCCTAAGCGGGGGGGCCTTTGAGCAGTTCTTC. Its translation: CASSLSGGAFEQFF.

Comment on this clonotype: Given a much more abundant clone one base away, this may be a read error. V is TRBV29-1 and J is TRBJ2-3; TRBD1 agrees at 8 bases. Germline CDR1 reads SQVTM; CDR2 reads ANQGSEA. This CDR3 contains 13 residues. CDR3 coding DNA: TGCAGCGTCGTGGACAGGGAACCAGATACGCGGTATTTT. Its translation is CSVVDREPDTRYF.

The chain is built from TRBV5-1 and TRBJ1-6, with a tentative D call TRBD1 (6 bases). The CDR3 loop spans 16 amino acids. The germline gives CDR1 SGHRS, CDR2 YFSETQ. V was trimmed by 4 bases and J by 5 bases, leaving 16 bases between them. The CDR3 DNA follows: TGCGCCAGCAGCATGGGGGGGGGCGTCGATAATTCACCCCTCCACTTT. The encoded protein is CASSMGGGVDNSPLHF.

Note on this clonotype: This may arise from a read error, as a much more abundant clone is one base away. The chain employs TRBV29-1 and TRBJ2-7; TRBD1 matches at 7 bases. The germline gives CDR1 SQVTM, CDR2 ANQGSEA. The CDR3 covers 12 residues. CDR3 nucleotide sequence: TGCAGCGCTATGGGACAGACCTACGAGCAGAACTTC. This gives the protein CSAMGQTYEQNF.

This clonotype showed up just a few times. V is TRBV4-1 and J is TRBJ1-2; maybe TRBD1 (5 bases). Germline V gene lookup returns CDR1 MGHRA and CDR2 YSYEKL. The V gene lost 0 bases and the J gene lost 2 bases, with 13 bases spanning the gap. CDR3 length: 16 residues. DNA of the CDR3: TGCGCCAGCAGCCAAGATGCGGGGACTGCCAACTATGGCTACACCTTC. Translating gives CASSQDAGTANYGYTF.

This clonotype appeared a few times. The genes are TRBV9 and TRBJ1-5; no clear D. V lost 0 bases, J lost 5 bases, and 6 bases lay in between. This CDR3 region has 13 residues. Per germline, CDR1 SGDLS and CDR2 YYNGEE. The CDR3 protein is CASSVAYDQPQHF. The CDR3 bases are TGTGCCAGCAGCGTAGCTTACGATCAGCCCCAGCATTTT.

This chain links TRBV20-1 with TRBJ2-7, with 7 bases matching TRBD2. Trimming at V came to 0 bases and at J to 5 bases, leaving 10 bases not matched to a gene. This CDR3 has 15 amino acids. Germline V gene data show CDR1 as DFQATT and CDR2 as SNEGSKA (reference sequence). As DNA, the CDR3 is TGCAGTGCTAGAGATAGCGGCGGGAGTCGGGACGAGCAGTACTTC. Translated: CSARDSGGSRDEQYF.

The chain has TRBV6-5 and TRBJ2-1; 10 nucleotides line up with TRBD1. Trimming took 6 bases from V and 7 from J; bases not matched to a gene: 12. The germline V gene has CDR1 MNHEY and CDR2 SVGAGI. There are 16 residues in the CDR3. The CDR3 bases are TGTGCCAGCAGCTATAACCCGGGACAGGGGAGAAATGAGCAGTTCTTC. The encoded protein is CASSYNPGQGRNEQFF.

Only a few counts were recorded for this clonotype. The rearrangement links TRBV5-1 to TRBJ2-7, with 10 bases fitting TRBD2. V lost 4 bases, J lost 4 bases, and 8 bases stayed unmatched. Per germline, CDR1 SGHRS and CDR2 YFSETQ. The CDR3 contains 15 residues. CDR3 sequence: CASSLTSGVNYEQYF. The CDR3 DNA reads TGCGCCAGCAGCCTAACTAGCGGGGTGAATTACGAGCAGTACTTC. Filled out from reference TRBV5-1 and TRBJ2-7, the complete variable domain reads KAGVTQTPRYLIKTRGQQVTLSCSPISGHRSVSWYQQTPGQGLQFLFEYFSETQRNKGNFPGRFSGRQFSNSRSEMNVSTLELGDSALYLCASSLTSGVNYEQYFGPGTRLTVT.